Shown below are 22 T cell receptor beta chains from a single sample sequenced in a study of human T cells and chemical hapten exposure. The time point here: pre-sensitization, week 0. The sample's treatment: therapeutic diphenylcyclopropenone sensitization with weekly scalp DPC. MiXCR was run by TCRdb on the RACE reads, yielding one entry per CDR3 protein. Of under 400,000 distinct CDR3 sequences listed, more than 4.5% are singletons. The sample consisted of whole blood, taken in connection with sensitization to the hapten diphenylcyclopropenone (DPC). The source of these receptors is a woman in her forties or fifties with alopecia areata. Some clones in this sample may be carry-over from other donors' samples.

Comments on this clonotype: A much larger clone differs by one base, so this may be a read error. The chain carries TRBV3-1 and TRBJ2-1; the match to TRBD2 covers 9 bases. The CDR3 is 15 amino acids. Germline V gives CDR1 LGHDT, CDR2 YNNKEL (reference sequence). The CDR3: CACSQGIAGDNEQFF. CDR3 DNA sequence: TGTGCCTGCAGCCAAGGGATAGCGGGAGACAATGAGCAGTTCTTC.

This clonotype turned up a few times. This chain's CDR3 is CASSAVLGQQETQYF. CDR3 nucleotides: TGTGCCAGCAGCGCGGTATTGGGACAGCAAGAGACCCAGTACTTC. The J gene is TRBJ2-5, the V gene TRBV5-5, with TRBD1 matching 7 bases. Trimming removed 4 bases from V and 2 bases from J; junction bases left unmatched: 8. The CDR3 contains 15 residues. Germline loops: CDR1 SGHKS, CDR2 YYEKEE (reference sequence). Using reference TRBV5-5 and TRBJ2-5 for the parts outside the CDR3, the full variable domain is DAGVTQSPTHLIKTRGQQVTLRCSPISGHKSVSWYQQVLGQGPQFIFQYYEKEERGRGNFPDRFSARQFPNYSSELNVNALLLGDSALYLCASSAVLGQQETQYFGPGTRLLVL.

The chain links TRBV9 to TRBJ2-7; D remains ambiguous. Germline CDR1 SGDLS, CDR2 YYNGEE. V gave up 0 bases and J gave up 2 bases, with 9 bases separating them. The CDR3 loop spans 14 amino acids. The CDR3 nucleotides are TGTGCCAGCAGCGTAGATGGTAGCCCCTACGAGCAGTACTTC. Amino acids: CASSVDGSPYEQYF.

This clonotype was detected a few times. CDR3: CASSFHDSQETQYF. CDR3 coding DNA: TGTGCCAGCAGCTTCCACGACAGTCAAGAGACCCAGTACTTC. The genes are TRBV11-2 and TRBJ2-5; maybe TRBD1 (5 bases). The CDR3 has 14 amino acids. With 3 bases removed from V and 2 bases from J, the gap between germline ends came to 10 bases. In germline, CDR1 is SGHAT, CDR2 FQNNGV.

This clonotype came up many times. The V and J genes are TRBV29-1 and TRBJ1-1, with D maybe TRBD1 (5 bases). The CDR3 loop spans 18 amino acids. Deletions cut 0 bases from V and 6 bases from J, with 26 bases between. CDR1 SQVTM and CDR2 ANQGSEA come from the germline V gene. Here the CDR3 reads CSVEETRRGRASFPEAFF. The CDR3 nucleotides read TGCAGCGTTGAAGAGACGAGGCGTGGCAGGGCCTCTTTCCCTGAAGCTTTCTTT.

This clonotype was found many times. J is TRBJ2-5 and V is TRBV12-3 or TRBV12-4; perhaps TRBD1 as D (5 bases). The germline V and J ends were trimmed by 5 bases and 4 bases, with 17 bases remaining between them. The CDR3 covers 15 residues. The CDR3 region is CASSPDSSYAETQYF. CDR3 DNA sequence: TGTGCCAGCAGTCCCGACAGCAGTTACGCAGAGACCCAGTACTTC.

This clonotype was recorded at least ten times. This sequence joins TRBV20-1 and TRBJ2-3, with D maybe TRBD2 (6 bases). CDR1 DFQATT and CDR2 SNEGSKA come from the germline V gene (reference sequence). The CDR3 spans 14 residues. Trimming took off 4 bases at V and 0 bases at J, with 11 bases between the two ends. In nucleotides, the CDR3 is TGCAGTGCTAACCGGGAGATTAGCACAGATACGCAGTATTTT. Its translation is CSANREISTDTQYF.

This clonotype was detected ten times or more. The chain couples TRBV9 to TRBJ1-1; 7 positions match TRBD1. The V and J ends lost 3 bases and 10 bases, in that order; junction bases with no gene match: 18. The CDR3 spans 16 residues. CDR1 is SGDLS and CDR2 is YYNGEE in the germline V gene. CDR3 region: CASSAPLQGLIPRAFF. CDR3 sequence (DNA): TGTGCCAGCAGCGCCCCCCTACAGGGGTTAATACCCCGAGCTTTCTTT.

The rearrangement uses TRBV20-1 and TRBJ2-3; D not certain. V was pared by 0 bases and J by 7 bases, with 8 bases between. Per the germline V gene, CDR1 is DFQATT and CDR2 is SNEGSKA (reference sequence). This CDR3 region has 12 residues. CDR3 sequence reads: CSARDGDHTQYF. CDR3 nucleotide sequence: TGCAGTGCTAGAGATGGAGATCATACGCAGTATTTT.

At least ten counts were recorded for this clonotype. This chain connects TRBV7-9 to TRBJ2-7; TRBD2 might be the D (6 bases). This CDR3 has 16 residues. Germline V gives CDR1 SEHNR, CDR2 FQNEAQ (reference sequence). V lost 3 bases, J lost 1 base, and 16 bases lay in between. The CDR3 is CASSLARIADSYEQYF. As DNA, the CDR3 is TGTGCCAGCAGCTTGGCTAGGATAGCGGATTCCTACGAGCAGTACTTC.

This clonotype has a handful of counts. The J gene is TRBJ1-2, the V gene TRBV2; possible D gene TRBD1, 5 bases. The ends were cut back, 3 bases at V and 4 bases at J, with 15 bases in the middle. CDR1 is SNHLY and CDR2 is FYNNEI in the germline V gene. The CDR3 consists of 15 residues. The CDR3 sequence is CASSERQGRIYGYTF. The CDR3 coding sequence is TGTGCCAGCAGTGAGAGGCAGGGAAGAATCTATGGCTACACCTTC.

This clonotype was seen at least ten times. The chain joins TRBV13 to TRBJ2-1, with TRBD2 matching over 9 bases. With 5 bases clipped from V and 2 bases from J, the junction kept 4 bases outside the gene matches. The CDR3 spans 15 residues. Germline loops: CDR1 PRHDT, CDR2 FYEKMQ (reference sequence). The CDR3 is CASSPGLATYNEQFF. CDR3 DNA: TGTGCCAGCAGCCCGGGACTAGCCACCTACAATGAGCAGTTCTTC.

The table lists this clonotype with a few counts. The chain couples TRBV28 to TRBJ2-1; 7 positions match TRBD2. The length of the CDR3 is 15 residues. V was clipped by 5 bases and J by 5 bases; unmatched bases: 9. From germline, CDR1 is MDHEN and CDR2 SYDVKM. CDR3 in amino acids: CASSPGTKRDNEQFF. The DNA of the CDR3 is TGTGCCAGCAGTCCGGGGACTAAGCGGGACAATGAGCAGTTCTTC.

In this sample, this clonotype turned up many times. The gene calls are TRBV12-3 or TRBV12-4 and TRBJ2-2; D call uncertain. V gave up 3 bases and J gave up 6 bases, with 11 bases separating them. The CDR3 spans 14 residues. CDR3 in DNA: TGTGCCAGCAGTTTGGAACCGGGCGCCGGGGAGCTGTTTTTT. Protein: CASSLEPGAGELFF.

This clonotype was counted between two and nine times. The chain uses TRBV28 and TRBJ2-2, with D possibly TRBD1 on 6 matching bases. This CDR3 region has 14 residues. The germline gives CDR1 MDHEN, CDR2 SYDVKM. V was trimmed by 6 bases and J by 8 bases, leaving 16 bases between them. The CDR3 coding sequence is TGTGCCAGCAGACCCAACAGGGAAGCAGGGGAGCTGTTTTTT. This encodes CASRPNREAGELFF. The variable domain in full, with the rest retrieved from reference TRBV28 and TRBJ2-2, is DVKVTQSSRYLVKRTGEKVFLECVQDMDHENMFWYRQDPGLGLRLIYFSYDVKMKEKGDIPEGYSVSREKKERFSLILESASTNQTSMYLCASRPNREAGELFFGEGSRLTVL.

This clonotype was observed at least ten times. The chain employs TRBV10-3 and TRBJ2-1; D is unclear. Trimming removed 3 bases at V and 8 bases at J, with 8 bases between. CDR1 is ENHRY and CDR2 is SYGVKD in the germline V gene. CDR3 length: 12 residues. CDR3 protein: CAISESGYEQFF. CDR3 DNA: TGTGCCATCAGTGAATCTGGGTATGAGCAGTTCTTC.

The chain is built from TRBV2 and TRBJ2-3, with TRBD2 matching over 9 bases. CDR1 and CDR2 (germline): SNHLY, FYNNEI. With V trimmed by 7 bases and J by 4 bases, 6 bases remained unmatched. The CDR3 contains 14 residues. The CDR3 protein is CASTPGLAPDTQYF. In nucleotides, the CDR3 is TGTGCCAGCACCCCGGGACTAGCCCCAGATACGCAGTATTTT.

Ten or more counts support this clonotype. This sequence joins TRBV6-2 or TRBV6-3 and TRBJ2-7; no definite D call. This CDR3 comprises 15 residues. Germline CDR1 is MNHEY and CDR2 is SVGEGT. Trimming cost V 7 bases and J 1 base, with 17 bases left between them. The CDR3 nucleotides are TGTGCCAGCAAAAAAACCCTGCTGAGGTCCTACGAGCAGTACTTC. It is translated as CASKKTLLRSYEQYF.

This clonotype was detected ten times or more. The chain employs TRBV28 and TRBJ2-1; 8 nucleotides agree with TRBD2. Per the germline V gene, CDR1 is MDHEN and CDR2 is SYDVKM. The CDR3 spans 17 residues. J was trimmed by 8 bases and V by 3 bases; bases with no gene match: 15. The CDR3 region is CASSFPPGLVDLYEQFF. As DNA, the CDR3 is TGTGCCAGCAGTTTTCCACCGGGACTAGTTGATCTCTATGAGCAGTTCTTC.

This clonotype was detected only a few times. Here the CDR3 reads CASSSGQSNSPLHF. In DNA, the CDR3 is TGTGCCAGCAGCTCGGGACAGAGTAATTCACCCCTCCACTTT. The chain uses TRBV5-6 and TRBJ1-6; 7 bases are shared with TRBD1. This CDR3 has 14 amino acids. V was clipped by 3 bases and J by 6 bases; unmatched bases: 3. CDR1 SGHDT and CDR2 YYEEEE come from the germline V gene. The full variable domain, completed using reference TRBV5-6 and TRBJ1-6, is DAGVTQSPTHLIKTRGQQVTLRCSPKSGHDTVSWYQQALGQGPQFIFQYYEEEERQRGNFPDRFSGHQFPNYSSELNVNALLLGDSALYLCASSSGQSNSPLHFGNGTRLTVT.

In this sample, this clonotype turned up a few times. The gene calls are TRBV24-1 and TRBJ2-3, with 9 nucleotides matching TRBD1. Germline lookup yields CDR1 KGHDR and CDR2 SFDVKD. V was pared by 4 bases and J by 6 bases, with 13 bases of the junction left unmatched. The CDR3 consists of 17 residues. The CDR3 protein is CATSDPVGTGRSDTQYF. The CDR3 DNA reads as TGTGCCACCAGTGACCCTGTCGGGACAGGGCGCTCGGATACGCAGTATTTT.

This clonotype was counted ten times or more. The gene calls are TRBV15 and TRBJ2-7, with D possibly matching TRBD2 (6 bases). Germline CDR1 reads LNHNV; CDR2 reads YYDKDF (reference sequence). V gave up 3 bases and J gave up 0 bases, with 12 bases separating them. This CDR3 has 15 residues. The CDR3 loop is CATSRERRVSYEQYF. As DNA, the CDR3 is TGTGCCACCAGCAGGGAGCGGAGGGTCTCCTACGAGCAGTACTTC.